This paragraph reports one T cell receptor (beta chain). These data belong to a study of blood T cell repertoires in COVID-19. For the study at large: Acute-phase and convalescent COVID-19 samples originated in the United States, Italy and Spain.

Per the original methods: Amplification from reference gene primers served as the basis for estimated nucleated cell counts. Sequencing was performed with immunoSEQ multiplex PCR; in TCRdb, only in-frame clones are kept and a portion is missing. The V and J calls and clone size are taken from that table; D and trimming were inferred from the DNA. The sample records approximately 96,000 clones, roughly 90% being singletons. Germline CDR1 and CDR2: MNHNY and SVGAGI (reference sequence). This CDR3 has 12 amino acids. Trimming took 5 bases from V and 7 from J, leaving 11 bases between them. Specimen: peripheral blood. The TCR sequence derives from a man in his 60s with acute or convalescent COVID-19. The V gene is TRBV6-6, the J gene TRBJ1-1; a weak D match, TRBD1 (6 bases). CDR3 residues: CASSRQEGEAFF. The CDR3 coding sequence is TGTGCCAGCAGTCGACAGGAGGGTGAAGCTTTCTTT.